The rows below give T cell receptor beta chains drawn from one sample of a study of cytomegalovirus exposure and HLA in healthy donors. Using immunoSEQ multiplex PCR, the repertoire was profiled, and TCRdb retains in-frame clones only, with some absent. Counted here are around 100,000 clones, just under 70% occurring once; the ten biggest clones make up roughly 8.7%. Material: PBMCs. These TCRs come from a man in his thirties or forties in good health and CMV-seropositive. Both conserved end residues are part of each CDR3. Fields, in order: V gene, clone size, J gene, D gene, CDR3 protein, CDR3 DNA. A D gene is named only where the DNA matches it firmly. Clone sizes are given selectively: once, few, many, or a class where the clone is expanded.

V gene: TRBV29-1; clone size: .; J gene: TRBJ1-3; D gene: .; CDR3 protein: CSGREGENTIYF; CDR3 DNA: TGCAGCGGACGGGAGGGCGAAAACACCATATATTTT
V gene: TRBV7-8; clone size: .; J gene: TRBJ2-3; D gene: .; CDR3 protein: CASSLQSLPTDTQYF; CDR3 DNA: TGTGCCAGCAGCTTACAGTCCCTCCCCACAGATACGCAGTATTTT
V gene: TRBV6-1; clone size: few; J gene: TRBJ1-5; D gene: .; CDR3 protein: CASSENRGNQPQHF; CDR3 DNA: TGTGCCAGCAGTGAAAACAGGGGCAATCAGCCCCAGCATTTT
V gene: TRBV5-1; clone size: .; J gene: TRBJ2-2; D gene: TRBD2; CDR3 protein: CASSWLMTGLAGDTGELFF; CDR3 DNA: TGCGCCAGCAGCTGGTTGATGACTGGACTAGCGGGAGATACCGGGGAGCTGTTTTTT
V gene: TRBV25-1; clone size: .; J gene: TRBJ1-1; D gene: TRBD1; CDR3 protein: CASRPSNRGNEAFF; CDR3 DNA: TGTGCCAGCAGACCCAGTAACAGGGGGAATGAAGCTTTCTTT
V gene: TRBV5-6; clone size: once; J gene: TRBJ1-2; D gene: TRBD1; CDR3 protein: CASSLAGQDTMLYGYTF; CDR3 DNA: TGTGCCAGCAGCTTGGCGGGACAGGATACCATGCTCTATGGCTACACCTTC
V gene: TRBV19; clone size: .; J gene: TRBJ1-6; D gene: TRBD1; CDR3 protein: CASSTTGGIYNSPLHF; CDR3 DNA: TGTGCCAGTAGTACGACAGGGGGCATCTATAATTCACCCCTCCACTTT
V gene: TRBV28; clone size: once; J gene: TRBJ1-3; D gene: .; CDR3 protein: CASSHTHKSRSGNTIYF; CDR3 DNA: TGTGCCAGCAGCCATACACACAAGTCGAGGTCTGGAAACACCATATATTTT
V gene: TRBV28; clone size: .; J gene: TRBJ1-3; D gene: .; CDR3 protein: CASSPLWGVGYSGNTIYF; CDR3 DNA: TGTGCCAGCAGTCCCCTGTGGGGGGTAGGGTACTCTGGAAACACCATATATTTT
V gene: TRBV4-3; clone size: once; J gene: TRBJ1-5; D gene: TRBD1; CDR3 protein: CASSQDWGQGWQPQHF; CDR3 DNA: TGCGCCAGCAGCCAAGATTGGGGACAGGGATGGCAGCCCCAGCATTTT
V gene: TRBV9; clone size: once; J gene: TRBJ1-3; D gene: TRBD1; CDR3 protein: CASSVEGAYGNTIYF; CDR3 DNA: TGTGCCAGCAGCGTGGAGGGGGCTTATGGAAACACCATATATTTT
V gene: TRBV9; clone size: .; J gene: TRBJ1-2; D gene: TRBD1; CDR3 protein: CASSVGGDRGYGYTF; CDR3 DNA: TGTGCCAGCAGCGTAGGAGGTGACAGGGGCTATGGCTACACCTTC
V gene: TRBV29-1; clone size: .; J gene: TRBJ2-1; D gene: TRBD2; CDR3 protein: CSALLAGNYNEQFF; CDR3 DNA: TGCAGCGCCCTACTAGCGGGAAACTACAATGAGCAGTTCTTC
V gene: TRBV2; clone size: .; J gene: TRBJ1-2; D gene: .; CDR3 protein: CAGPTGNGYTF; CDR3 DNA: TGTGCCGGCCCAACGGGGAATGGCTACACCTTC
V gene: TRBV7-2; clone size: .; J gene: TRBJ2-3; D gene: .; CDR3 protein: CASSLAGASTDTQYF; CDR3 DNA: TGTGCCAGCAGCTTAGCGGGGGCTAGCACAGATACGCAGTATTTT
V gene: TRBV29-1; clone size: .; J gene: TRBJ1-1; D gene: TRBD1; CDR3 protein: CSVAWDRATEAFF; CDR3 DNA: TGCAGCGTGGCCTGGGACAGGGCGACTGAAGCTTTCTTT
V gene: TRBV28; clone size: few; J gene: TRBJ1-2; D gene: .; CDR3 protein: CASWDSSSNYGYTF; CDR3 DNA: TGTGCCAGCTGGGACTCTTCTTCTAACTATGGCTACACCTTC
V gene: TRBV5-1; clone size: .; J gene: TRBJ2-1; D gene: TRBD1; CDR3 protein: CASSLGQGSDEQFF; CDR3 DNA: TGCGCCAGCAGCTTGGGACAGGGAAGCGATGAGCAGTTCTTC
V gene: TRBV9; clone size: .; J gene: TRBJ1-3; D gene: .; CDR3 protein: CASSVGESSGNTIYF; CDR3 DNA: TGTGCCAGCAGCGTAGGGGAGTCCTCTGGAAACACCATATATTTT
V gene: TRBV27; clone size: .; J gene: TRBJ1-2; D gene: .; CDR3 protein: CASSSRAKSGGYTF; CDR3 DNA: TGTGCCAGCAGTTCCCGCGCTAAGAGCGGTGGCTACACCTTC
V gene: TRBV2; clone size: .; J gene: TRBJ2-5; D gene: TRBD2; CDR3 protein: CASILSPILAGGETQYF; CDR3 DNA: TGTGCCAGCATCCTATCCCCGATACTAGCGGGAGGAGAGACCCAGTACTTC
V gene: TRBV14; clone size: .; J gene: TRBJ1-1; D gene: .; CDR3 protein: CASSPTRGTEAFF; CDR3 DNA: TGTGCCAGCAGCCCAACAAGGGGCACTGAAGCTTTCTTT
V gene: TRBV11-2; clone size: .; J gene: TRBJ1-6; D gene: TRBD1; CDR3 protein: CASSSGTGDISPLHF; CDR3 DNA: TGTGCCAGCAGCTCAGGGACAGGGGACATTTCACCCCTCCACTTT
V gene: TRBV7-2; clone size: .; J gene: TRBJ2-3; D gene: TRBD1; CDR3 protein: CASSLAGQGTDTQYF; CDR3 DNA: TGTGCCAGCAGCTTAGCCGGACAGGGCACAGATACGCAGTATTTT